This passage covers 17 T cell receptor beta chains from one sample sequenced in a study of T cell responses to AZD1222 COVID-19 vaccine. Some clones are missing from TCRdb's copy, which holds only in-frame ones; the method was immunoSEQ multiplex PCR. The repertoire consists of under 150,000 clones, with around 90% occurring once and the leading ten covering 2.8%. The specimen comprised peripheral blood, sampled on day 0 of AZD1222 vaccination. The receptors here all came from an adult in good health.

This clone has only one observation. The chain has TRBV5-5 and TRBJ1-5; 10 nucleotides agree with TRBD1. The germline V gene encodes CDR1 SGHKS and CDR2 YYEKEE (reference sequence). CDR3 length: 17 residues. V lost 4 bases to trimming and J lost 4 bases; unmatched junction nucleotides: 11. For the CDR3, the DNA is TGTGCCAGCAGCCCCGGACAGGGGGTTAGTGGGAATCAGCCCCAGCATTTT. Protein sequence: CASSPGQGVSGNQPQHF. Full variable domain (missing parts from reference TRBV5-5 and TRBJ1-5): DAGVTQSPTHLIKTRGQQVTLRCSPISGHKSVSWYQQVLGQGPQFIFQYYEKEERGRGNFPDRFSARQFPNYSSELNVNALLLGDSALYLCASSPGQGVSGNQPQHFGDGTRLSIL.

Only one count was recorded for this clone. This chain links TRBV2 with TRBJ1-2; no definite D call. The germline V gene encodes CDR1 SNHLY and CDR2 FYNNEI. The germline V and J ends were trimmed by 6 bases and 6 bases, with 11 bases remaining between them. There are 12 residues in the CDR3. CDR3 in DNA: TGTGCCAGCAGAGAGGGAGTGCATGGCTACACCTTC. Translating it yields CASREGVHGYTF.

The V gene is TRBV15, the J gene TRBJ1-4; D may be TRBD1 (6 bases). The CDR3 has 16 amino acids. Germline assignment: CDR1 LNHNV and CDR2 YYDKDF (reference sequence). V shed 0 bases and J shed 7 bases, with 15 bases lying between them. For the CDR3, the DNA is TGTGCCACCAGCAGAGATCCCCGGGGGCGGGGTGAAAAACTGTTTTTT. Translated: CATSRDPRGRGEKLFF.

V gene TRBV19 combines with J gene TRBJ2-7; TRBD1 or TRBD2 may be the D gene (5 bases each). The CDR3 extends over 14 amino acids. Trimming took off 5 bases at V and 7 bases at J, with 18 bases between the two ends. In germline, CDR1 is LNHDA, CDR2 SQIVND (reference sequence). CDR3 sequence reads: CASSLVQGTGEQYF. The CDR3, as DNA: TGTGCCAGTAGTTTGGTCCAGGGCACGGGGGAGCAGTACTTC.

J is TRBJ1-6 and V is TRBV19; weak D call: TRBD1 (5 bases). The CDR3 consists of 14 residues. Germline lookup yields CDR1 LNHDA and CDR2 SQIVND (reference sequence). The V end lost 4 bases, the J end lost 8 bases, and 12 bases lay between the germline ends. CDR3 sequence: CASSTQGTYSPLHF. Here the CDR3 DNA reads TGTGCCAGTAGTACGCAGGGCACCTATTCACCCCTCCACTTT.

V gene TRBV7-9 combines with J gene TRBJ1-1, with 8 positions matching TRBD1. The CDR3 has 15 residues. The trim removed 6 bases at V and 6 bases at J, leaving 12 bases unmatched. The germline CDR1 and CDR2 sequences are SEHNR and FQNEAQ (reference sequence). The CDR3 sequence: CASSLGQGADAEAFF. CDR3 sequence (DNA): TGTGCCAGCAGTCTAGGCCAGGGGGCGGACGCTGAAGCTTTCTTT.

The chain combines TRBV5-6 with TRBJ2-5, with D perhaps given as TRBD1 or TRBD2 (5 bases each). With 4 bases removed from V and 4 bases from J, the gap between germline ends came to 11 bases. This CDR3 comprises 13 residues. Germline values: CDR1 SGHDT, CDR2 YYEEEE. The CDR3 region has the DNA TGTGCCAGCAGCGGGTGGGACGGAGAGACCCAGTACTTC. This encodes CASSGWDGETQYF.

The gene calls are TRBV19 and TRBJ1-6; TRBD1 agrees at 10 bases. Germline values: CDR1 LNHDA, CDR2 SQIVND (reference sequence). The CDR3 is 14 amino acids. V trimming: 9 bases; J trimming: 10 bases; junction bases outside the gene matches: 9. CDR3 sequence: CASSSGTGESPLHF. CDR3 bases: TGTGCCAGCTCTTCCGGGACAGGGGAATCACCCCTCCACTTT.

The chain combines TRBV5-4 with TRBJ2-3, with unresolved D. Trimming took off 0 bases at V and 0 bases at J, with 8 bases between the two ends. This CDR3 is 15 amino acids long. Germline assignment: CDR1 SGHNT and CDR2 YYREEE (reference sequence). CDR3 nucleotides: TGTGCCAGCAGCTTGGGCTGGTCTAGCACAGATACGCAGTATTTT. It yields the protein CASSLGWSSTDTQYF.

The V call is TRBV4-1, the J call TRBJ2-1; TRBD2 aligns across 10 bases. Germline V gene lookup returns CDR1 MGHRA and CDR2 YSYEKL. With 0 bases clipped from V and 8 bases from J, the junction kept 16 bases outside the gene matches. The CDR3 has 19 residues. CDR3 amino acids: CASSQDWYGGLARGHEQFF. In DNA, the CDR3 is TGCGCCAGCAGCCAAGATTGGTATGGGGGACTAGCGAGAGGGCATGAGCAGTTCTTC.

This clone was picked up one time. The chain links TRBV5-4 to TRBJ1-1; D ambiguous. Per the germline V gene, CDR1 is SGHNT and CDR2 is YYREEE (reference sequence). V lost 4 bases and J 0 bases, leaving 7 bases between the germline ends. CDR3 length equals 13 residues. CDR3 amino acids: CASSPGLNTEAFF. CDR3 nucleotides: TGTGCCAGCAGCCCGGGATTGAACACTGAAGCTTTCTTT.

This chain uses TRBV12-3 or TRBV12-4 with TRBJ2-7, with no clear D. This CDR3 spans 12 amino acids. V lost 3 bases, J lost 7 bases, and 10 bases lay in between. The DNA of the CDR3 is TGTGCCAGCAGTTTGACCACCGGGGAGCAGTACTTC. Protein sequence: CASSLTTGEQYF.

The V and J genes are TRBV19 and TRBJ1-1; no firm D call. The CDR3 has 15 residues. Germline V lookup: CDR1 LNHDA, CDR2 SQIVND (reference sequence). V lost 1 base and J lost 4, with 13 bases in between. CDR3 amino acids: CASSIGSGGGTEAFF. In nucleotides, the CDR3 is TGTGCCAGTAGTATAGGGTCAGGCGGCGGCACTGAAGCTTTCTTT.

The genes are TRBV19 and TRBJ2-1; D perhaps matches TRBD2 (6 bases). CDR3 length: 15 residues. V was pared by 5 bases and J by 0 bases, with 11 bases between. Germline V gene sequence: CDR1 LNHDA, CDR2 SQIVND (reference sequence). The CDR3: CASSPQRVSYNEQFF. DNA of the CDR3: TGTGCCAGTAGTCCCCAGCGGGTCTCCTACAATGAGCAGTTCTTC.

V and J are TRBV7-9 and TRBJ1-5; TRBD1 might be the D (5 bases). In germline, CDR1 is SEHNR, CDR2 FQNEAQ (reference sequence). V lost 1 base and J 6 bases, leaving 7 bases between the germline ends. There are 13 residues in the CDR3. For the CDR3, the DNA is TGTGCCAGCAGCTTAGTGGGGCCTCAGCCCCAGCATTTT. It specifies CASSLVGPQPQHF.

The genes are TRBV18 and TRBJ1-3, with a possible D match to TRBD1 (6 bases). Germline V gene lookup returns CDR1 KGHSH and CDR2 LQKENI. This CDR3 has 22 residues. V lost 3 bases and J lost 0, with 30 bases in between. The CDR3 coding sequence is TGTGCCAGCTCACCTCAGGACAGCTCTAATCCCTCTGGAACCCCCTCTGGAAACACCATATATTTT. Translating it yields CASSPQDSSNPSGTPSGNTIYF.

J is TRBJ2-7 and V is TRBV6-5; 9 positions agree with TRBD1. Germline V gene sequence: CDR1 MNHEY, CDR2 SVGAGI. This CDR3 contains 16 residues. The V and J ends lost 4 bases and 3 bases, in that order; junction bases with no gene match: 10. The CDR3 nucleotides are TGTGCCAGCAGTTCCCTCCGGACAGGGGTATACTACGAGCAGTACTTC. Translation gives CASSSLRTGVYYEQYF.